The source of this TCR beta chain is a study of CXCR3-negative and CXCR3-positive naive CD8 T cells. Study-level background: With about 1.5 +/- 0.3 million reads per library, the TRB reads numbered some 150 million in total.

With UMI labels, 5' RACE was used to prepare the TRB cDNA libraries. TCRdb derives one entry per CDR3 protein from the 5' RACE reads, leaving out DNA. The table lists roughly 71,000 distinct CDR3 sequences. A note on this clonotype: As yet, its antigen is unknown.

Study-wide results and limits: Much lower diversity was found in memory CD8+ cells, while both naive subsets had comparably high diversity.

The CDR3 sequence is 16 residues long. The germline V gene encodes CDR1 SEHNR and CDR2 FQNEAQ (reference sequence). The sample was naive CXCR3- CD8+ T cells from blood. Described subset: CD45RO-CCR7+CD27+CD95- naive CD8+ T cells lacking CXCR3 (TNR3-). The TCR was taken from a human donor in good health. Some clones in this sample may be carry-over from other donors' samples. This sequence joins TRBV7-9 and TRBJ2-3; the TCRdb D gene call, TRBD2, has no DNA to confirm it. The CDR3 sequence is CASSDGTSGELGTQYF.